This T cell receptor (beta chain) stems from a study of OX40 agonist ivuxolimab in advanced cancers. Profiling relied on immunoSEQ multiplex PCR, and the TCRdb table lists in-frame clones only, not all of them. The profile shows roughly 70,000 clones, nearly 90% of them singletons. Germline CDR1 SGHDT, CDR2 YYEEEE. There are 13 residues in the CDR3. The ends were cut back, 4 bases at V and 4 bases at J, with 11 bases in the middle. This specimen consisted of CD4+ or CD8+ T cells sorted from blood, obtained in a trial of the OX40 agonist ivuxolimab. V is TRBV5-6 and J is TRBJ2-5; maybe TRBD2 (6 bases). This TCR came from an adult with an advanced solid tumor such as melanoma, head and neck, liver or kidney cancer. In DNA, the CDR3 is TGTGCCAGCAGCCCGGGGGTGGGAGAGACCCAGTACTTC. Protein: CASSPGVGETQYF.